Below, one T cell receptor beta chain is given with its context. In the same sample, other DNA sequences code for this CDR3. The source of the sample is a study of T cell responses to AZD1222 COVID-19 vaccine. Assay used: immunoSEQ multiplex PCR; TCRdb lists only in-frame clones, some missing. This sample has 100,000 to 150,000 clones, with about 90% found just once. Per the germline V gene, CDR1 is LGHDT and CDR2 is YNNKEL (reference sequence). Trimming stripped 1 base from V and 8 bases from J, with 8 bases between. This CDR3 has 12 amino acids. The source material was peripheral blood, sampled on day 0 of AZD1222 vaccination. This sequence joins TRBV3-1 (or the pseudogene TRBV3-2) and TRBJ1-2; no firm D call. This clonotype originated in an adult in good health. DNA of the CDR3: TGTGCCAGCAGCCAAGCCGCCTACGGCTACACCTTC. Its protein product is CASSQAAYGYTF.